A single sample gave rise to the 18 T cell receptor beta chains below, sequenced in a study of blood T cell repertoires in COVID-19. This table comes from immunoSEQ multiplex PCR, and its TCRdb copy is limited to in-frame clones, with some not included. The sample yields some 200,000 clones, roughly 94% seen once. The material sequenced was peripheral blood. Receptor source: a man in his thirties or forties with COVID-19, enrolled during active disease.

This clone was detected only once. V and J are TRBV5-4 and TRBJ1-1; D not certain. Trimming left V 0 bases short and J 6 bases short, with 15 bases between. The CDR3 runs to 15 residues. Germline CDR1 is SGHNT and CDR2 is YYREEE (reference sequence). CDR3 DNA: TGTGCCAGCAGCTTGGAGTGGGAAGGAGGCGCTGAAGCTTTCTTT. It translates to CASSLEWEGGAEAFF.

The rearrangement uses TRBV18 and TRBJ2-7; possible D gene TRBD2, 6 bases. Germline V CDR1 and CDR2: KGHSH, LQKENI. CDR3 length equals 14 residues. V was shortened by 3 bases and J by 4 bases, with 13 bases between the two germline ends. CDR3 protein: CASSPTRELYEQYF. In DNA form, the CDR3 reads TGTGCCAGCTCACCGACCCGGGAGCTATACGAGCAGTACTTC.

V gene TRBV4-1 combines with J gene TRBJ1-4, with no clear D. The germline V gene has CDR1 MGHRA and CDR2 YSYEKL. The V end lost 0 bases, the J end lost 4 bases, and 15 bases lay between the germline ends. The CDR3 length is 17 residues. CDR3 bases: TGCGCCAGCAGCCAAGATGCATCGACGGGGTTTAATGAAAAACTGTTTTTT. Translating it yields CASSQDASTGFNEKLFF.

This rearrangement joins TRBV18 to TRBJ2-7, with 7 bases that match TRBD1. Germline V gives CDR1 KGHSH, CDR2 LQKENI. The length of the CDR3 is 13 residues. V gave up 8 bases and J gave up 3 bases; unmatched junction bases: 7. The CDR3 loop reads CASAPGQVYEQYF. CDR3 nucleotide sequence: TGTGCCAGCGCTCCTGGACAGGTCTACGAGCAGTACTTC.

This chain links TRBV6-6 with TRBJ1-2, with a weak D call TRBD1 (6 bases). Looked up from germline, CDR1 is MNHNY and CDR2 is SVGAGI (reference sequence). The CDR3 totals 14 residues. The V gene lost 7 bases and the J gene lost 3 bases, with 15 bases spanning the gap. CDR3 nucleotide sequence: TGTGCCAGCACTCCCAGGGGCTGGGACTATGGCTACACCTTC. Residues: CASTPRGWDYGYTF.

CDR3 DNA sequence: TGTGCCAGCAGGTACCAGGGGTCTGCCGGGGAGCTGTTTTTT. It codes for CASRYQGSAGELFF. This chain connects TRBV4-2 to TRBJ2-2, with D tentatively TRBD1 (6 bases). Germline CDR1 is LGHNA and CDR2 is YNFKEQ. V was clipped by 6 bases and J by 6 bases, with 14 bases between them. The CDR3 has 14 residues.

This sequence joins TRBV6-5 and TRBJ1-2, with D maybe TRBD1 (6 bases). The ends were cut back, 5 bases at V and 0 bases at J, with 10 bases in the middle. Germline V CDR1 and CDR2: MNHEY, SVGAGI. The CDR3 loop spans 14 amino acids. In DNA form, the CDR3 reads TGTGCCAGCAGTAGGGACACCTCTAACTATGGCTACACCTTC. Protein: CASSRDTSNYGYTF.

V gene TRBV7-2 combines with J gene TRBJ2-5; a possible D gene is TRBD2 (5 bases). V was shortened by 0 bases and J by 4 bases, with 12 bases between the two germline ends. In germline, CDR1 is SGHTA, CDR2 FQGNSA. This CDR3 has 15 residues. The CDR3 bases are TGTGCCAGCAGCTTAGCGCGCTCGGACTTAGAGACCCAGTACTTC. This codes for CASSLARSDLETQYF.

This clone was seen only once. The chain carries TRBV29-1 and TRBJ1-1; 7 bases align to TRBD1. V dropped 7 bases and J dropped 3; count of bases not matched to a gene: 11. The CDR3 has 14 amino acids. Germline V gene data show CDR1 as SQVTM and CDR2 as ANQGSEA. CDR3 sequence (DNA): TGCAGCGCCTTACGGACAGGCGATGACACTGAAGCTTTCTTT. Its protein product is CSALRTGDDTEAFF. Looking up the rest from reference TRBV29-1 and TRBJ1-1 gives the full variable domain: SAVISQKPSRDICQRGTSLTIQCQVDSQVTMMFWYRQQPGQSLTLIATANQGSEATYESGFVIDKFPISRPNLTFSTLTVSNMSPEDSSIYLCSALRTGDDTEAFFGQGTRLTVV.

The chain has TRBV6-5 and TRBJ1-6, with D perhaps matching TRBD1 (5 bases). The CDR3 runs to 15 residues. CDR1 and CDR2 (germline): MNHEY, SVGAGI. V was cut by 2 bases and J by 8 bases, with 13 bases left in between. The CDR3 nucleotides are TGTGCCAGCAGTTACCAGGGTTTAGGGTATTCACCCCTCCACTTT. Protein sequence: CASSYQGLGYSPLHF.

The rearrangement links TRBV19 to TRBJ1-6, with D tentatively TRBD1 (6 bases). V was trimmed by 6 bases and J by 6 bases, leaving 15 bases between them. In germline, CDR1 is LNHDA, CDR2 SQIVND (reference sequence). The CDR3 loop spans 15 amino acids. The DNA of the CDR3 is TGTGCCAGTAGAGGACAGAGAGGGTTTAATTCACCCCTCCACTTT. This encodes CASRGQRGFNSPLHF.

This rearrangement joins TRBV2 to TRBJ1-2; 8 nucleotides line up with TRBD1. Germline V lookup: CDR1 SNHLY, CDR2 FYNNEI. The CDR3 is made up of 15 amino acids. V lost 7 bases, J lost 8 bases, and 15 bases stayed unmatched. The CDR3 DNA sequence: TGTGCCAGCATCAGTGGTGACAGGGGCCGAGAAGGCTACACCTTC. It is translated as CASISGDRGREGYTF.

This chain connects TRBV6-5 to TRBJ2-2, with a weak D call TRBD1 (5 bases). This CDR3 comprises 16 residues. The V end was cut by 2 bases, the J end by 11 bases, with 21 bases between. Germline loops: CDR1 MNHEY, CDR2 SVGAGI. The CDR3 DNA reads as TGTGCCAGCAGTTACGTCCGCACGGGCAGGGAAAAAGAGCTGTTTTTT. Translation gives CASSYVRTGREKELFF.

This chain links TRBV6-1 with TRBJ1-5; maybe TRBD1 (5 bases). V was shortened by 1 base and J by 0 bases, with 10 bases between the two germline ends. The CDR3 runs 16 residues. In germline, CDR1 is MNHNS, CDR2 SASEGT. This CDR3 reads CASSEVGTVSNQPQHF. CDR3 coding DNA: TGTGCCAGCAGTGAAGTGGGGACTGTTAGCAATCAGCCCCAGCATTTT.

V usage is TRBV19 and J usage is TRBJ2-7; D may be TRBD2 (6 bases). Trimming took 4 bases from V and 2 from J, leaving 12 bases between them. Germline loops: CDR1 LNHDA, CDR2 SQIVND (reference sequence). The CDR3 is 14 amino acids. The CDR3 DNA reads TGTGCCAGTAGTAACCCTAGCGTCGCCTACGAGCAGTACTTC. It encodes CASSNPSVAYEQYF. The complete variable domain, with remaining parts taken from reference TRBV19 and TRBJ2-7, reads DGGITQSPKYLFRKEGQNVTLSCEQNLNHDAMYWYRQDPGQGLRLIYYSQIVNDFQKGDIAEGYSVSREKKESFPLTVTSAQKNPTAFYLCASSNPSVAYEQYFGPGTRLTVT.

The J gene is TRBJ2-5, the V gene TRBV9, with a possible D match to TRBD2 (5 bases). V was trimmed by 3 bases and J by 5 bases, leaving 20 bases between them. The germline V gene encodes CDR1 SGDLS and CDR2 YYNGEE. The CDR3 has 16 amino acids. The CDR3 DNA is TGTGCCAGCAGCGCCCTCTCCGGGTCCACGGGGGAGACCCAGTACTTC. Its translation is CASSALSGSTGETQYF.

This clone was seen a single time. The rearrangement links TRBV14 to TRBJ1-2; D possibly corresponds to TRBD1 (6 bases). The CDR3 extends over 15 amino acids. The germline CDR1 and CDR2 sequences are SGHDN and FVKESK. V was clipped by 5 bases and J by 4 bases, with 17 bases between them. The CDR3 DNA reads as TGTGCCAGCAGCTACTCAAGGGGGAATGGCTATGGCTACACCTTC. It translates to CASSYSRGNGYGYTF.

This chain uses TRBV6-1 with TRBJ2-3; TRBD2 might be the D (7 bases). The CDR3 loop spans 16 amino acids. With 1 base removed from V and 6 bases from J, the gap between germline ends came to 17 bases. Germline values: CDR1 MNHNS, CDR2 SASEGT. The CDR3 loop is CASSEGSGGASDTQYF. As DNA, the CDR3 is TGTGCCAGCAGTGAAGGAAGTGGGGGGGCGTCGGATACGCAGTATTTT.